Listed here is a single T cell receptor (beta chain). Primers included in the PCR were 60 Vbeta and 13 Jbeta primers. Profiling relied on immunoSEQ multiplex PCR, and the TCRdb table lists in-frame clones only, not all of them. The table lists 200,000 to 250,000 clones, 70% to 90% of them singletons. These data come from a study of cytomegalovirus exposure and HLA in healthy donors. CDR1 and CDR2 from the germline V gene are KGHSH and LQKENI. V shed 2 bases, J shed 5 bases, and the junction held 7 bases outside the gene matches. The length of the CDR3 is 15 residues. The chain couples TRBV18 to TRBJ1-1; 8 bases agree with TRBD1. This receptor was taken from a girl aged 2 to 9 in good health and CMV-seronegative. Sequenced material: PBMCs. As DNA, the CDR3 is TGTGCCAGCTCACCAAGCGGGACAGGAACTACTGAAGCTTTCTTT. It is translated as CASSPSGTGTTEAFF.